Here is one T cell receptor beta chain with its context. What this receptor recognizes is not known. Base quality data are lacking; no much larger clone is found one base away. The CDR3 runs 13 amino acids, cysteine and phenylalanine included. Of all the DNA, just the CDR3 is kept, 39 bases in frame from base 1. V is pared back by 7 bases and J by 3 bases, with 12 bases lying between the germline termini. CDR1 and CDR2 are drawn from the germline V gene: MDHEN, SYDVKM. The sample comes from a study of blood T cells in healthy people across ages (dated by TCRdb to the mid-2010s). Background on the whole study: In model experiments, template switching captured about one uniquely barcoded TCR beta cDNA molecule for every two T cells. Using deep sequencing normalized with unique cDNA molecular identifiers, the study measured how TCR beta repertoire diversity changes with age. Donors were grouped into four age groups: young (average roughly 17 years), middle-aged (roughly 37), aged (around 66) and long-lived (roughly 80). To avoid experimental bias, donors of different ages were spread randomly across the sequencing lanes. For two donors (one aged 18 to 30 and one aged 80 or older), the study analyzed two additional independent replicas of 1 million unique cDNA reads from the same blood draw.

Libraries were built with 5' RACE. TCRdb records Illumina HiSeq 2500 as the sequencer. The second PCR ran for roughly 7 to 11 cycles and used a J-beta primer mix along with a sample-barcoded 5' primer. A unique molecular identifier was introduced onto each TCR beta cDNA molecule by a template-switch 5' adaptor carrying 12 random nucleotides. Each sample yielded at least 3 million CDR3-containing paired-end reads. All of the RNA was converted into first-strand cDNA using the Mint cDNA synthesis kit, with a TRBC-specific oligonucleotide serving as the primer. All cDNA was treated with uracil-DNA glycosylase and then went through a first 18-cycle PCR with the universal primers M1SS and BC2_uni_R. Regarding the original processing steps: Each sample was normalized by randomly selecting 1 million high-quality reads, each carrying a distinct molecular identifier. Instead of being binned into consensus sequences, reads with shared molecular identifiers were discarded. MiTCR, run with a Q25 quality threshold and the strictest error-elimination algorithm, handled CDR3 identification, clonotype clustering and error correction. A nonparametric unseen species model with Euler transformation was used to estimate a lower bound on total TCR beta diversity. Using fastp trimming at Q25 and MiXCR clonotype assembly, TCRdb reanalyzed the public sequencing data and kept in-frame beta chains. Duplicate CDR3 protein sequences are folded into a single record with the most common DNA and genes. The V and J calls follow TCRdb's processing rather than the paper's. This sample holds fewer than 900,000 distinct CDR3 sequences; roughly 49% were observed only once. The ten largest clones add up to 25% to 35% of the sample.

The donors were roughly 38 Caucasian individuals from Russia, aged roughly 6 to 100 years, who were systemically healthy. Each donor gave 8 to 10 milliliters of peripheral blood, drawn into EDTA-treated Vacutainer tubes. Ficoll-Paque density-gradient centrifugation was used to isolate PBMCs, with at least 7 million obtained per sample. Trizol reagent was used to extract total RNA from the PBMCs, yielding at least 5 micrograms per sample. The percentages of naive CD45RAhigh/CD27high T cells were determined by flow cytometry on a PBMC aliquot from every donor. Here is what the overall study found, with its caveats: The long-lived group showed more naive CD4+ T cells, fewer expanded clones and increased TCR diversity than the aged group, suggesting age selection. Estimates of total diversity from one million sequenced T cells were regarded as lower bounds and underestimates. Observed TCR beta diversity per million T cells fell roughly linearly with age, and a significant reduction was already apparent by age around 44. The percentage of naive T cells measured by flow cytometry correlated strongly with observed TCR beta diversity. Because profiling used bulk unsorted PBMCs, naive and antigen-experienced compartments could not be compared conclusively. Because donor CMV infection status was unknown, age-related changes in expanded clonotypes were potentially confounded.

The receptor was isolated from a woman in her sixties or seventies in good health. Sample: blood. This chain joins TRBV28 to TRBJ1-1; there is no confident call for the D gene. The bases are TGTGCCAGCACGCCCCCAATGGACACTGAAGCTTTCTTT. Its amino acids are CASTPPMDTEAFF.